This TCR beta chain was captured by sequencing in a study of a mutant IDH1 vaccine in newly diagnosed glioma. Turning to the study itself: The first vaccination came 4-6 weeks after radiotherapy alone, or with temozolomide cycles. Earlier therapy was either radiotherapy, temozolomide, or both, and most got both. Visits V12 and V13 fell at weeks 35 and 47, respectively.

With regard to this clone: What it recognizes is unknown.

As for time point: week 35, safety follow-up. Each dose of the vaccine consisted of 300 ug of mutant IDH1 20-mer peptide, with topical imiquimod. Eight vaccine injections were given to patients in weeks 1, 3, 5, 7, 11, 15, 19 and 23. Data came from immunoSEQ multiplex PCR; TCRdb stores just in-frame clones and leaves some out. The sample contains approximately 30,000 clones, roughly 80% of which appear only once. The CDR3 spans 12 residues. V trimming: 6 bases; J trimming: 6 bases; junction bases outside the gene matches: 1. Looked up from germline, CDR1 is LNHDA and CDR2 is SQIVND (reference sequence).

The genes are TRBV19 and TRBJ1-5; the match to TRBD1 covers 8 bases. The material sequenced was PBMCs, taken from a glioma patient whose treatment included an IDH1 peptide vaccine. This receptor was taken from a woman aged 25-40 years with glioma. Some clones in this sample may be carry-over from other donors' samples. CDR3 sequence reads: CASSGQGQPQHF. The CDR3 coding sequence is TGTGCCAGTAGCGGACAGGGTCAGCCCCAGCATTTT. Full variable domain (rest looked up from reference TRBV19 and TRBJ1-5): DGGITQSPKYLFRKEGQNVTLSCEQNLNHDAMYWYRQDPGQGLRLIYYSQIVNDFQKGDIAEGYSVSREKKESFPLTVTSAQKNPTAFYLCASSGQGQPQHFGDGTRLSIL.